The entry below describes one T cell receptor (beta chain). Its antigen is as yet unknown. The record originates from a study of Ad26.COV2.S vaccination and SARS-CoV-2 variants. About the research overall: Donor was assigned to the Ad26.COV2.S arm of trial COV1001. Dosing was one shot or two shots 56 days apart.

Notes on the study in general: CD8+ and CD4+ T cells specific for spike reportedly responded with substantial breadth after vaccination. Similar non-spike TCR breadth was seen in vaccine and placebo recipients.

CDR1 and CDR2 from the germline V gene are SQVTM and ANQGSEA. The V end was cut by 6 bases, the J end by 1 base, with 11 bases between. The CDR3 consists of 13 residues. Only in-frame clones appear in the TCRdb table, and some are missing; sequencing was by immunoSEQ multiplex PCR. The sample includes some 640,000 clones, more than 70% of them seen just once. Treatment denoted: some 19 received Ad26.COV2.S at low or high dose, single or two shots; 5 received placebo; per-sample allocation not given. At day 63 after the first vaccine or placebo injection, samples were drawn. Specimen: peripheral blood, collected in a trial of Ad26.COV2.S vaccine versus placebo. The sequence was collected from a person aged 18 to 65 who received the Ad26.COV2.S COVID-19 vaccine or a placebo. The J gene is TRBJ2-3, the V gene TRBV29-1, with D perhaps matching TRBD1 or TRBD2 (5 bases each). As DNA, the CDR3 is TGCAGCGTGATCCGAGGGGGCACAGATACGCAGTATTTT. Translation gives CSVIRGGTDTQYF.